The clone carrying this T cell receptor (beta chain) was counted between two and nine times. What it recognizes is unknown. The PCR ran on 60 Vbeta and 13 Jbeta primers. The table came from immunoSEQ multiplex PCR; TCRdb's copy has only in-frame clones and leaves some out. The sample records 150,000 to 200,000 clones, 75% to 85% being singletons. These data originate in a study of cytomegalovirus exposure and HLA in healthy donors. Looking at the study overall: Researchers found that under 90% of almost 400 genotyped donors fell within the Caucasian-associated ancestry cluster.

The study, taken as a whole, reports: A later examination showed that TCR association rates differed by HLA locus, with DRB1 most and HLA-C fewest. As a later analysis showed, a missense DCLRE1C variant was linked to trimming of TCR beta V- and J-genes.

V was shortened by 0 bases and J by 0 bases, with 6 bases between the two germline ends. From germline, CDR1 is PRHDT and CDR2 FYEKMQ (reference sequence). The CDR3 runs 14 residues. The sample was PBMCs. This sequence was found in a woman younger than 30 in good health and CMV-seronegative. This sequence joins TRBV13 and TRBJ2-7; D unclear. The CDR3 region is CASSLGRSSYEQYF. Here the CDR3 DNA reads TGTGCCAGCAGCTTAGGTAGGAGCTCCTACGAGCAGTACTTC.